Described below is a single T cell receptor (beta chain) sequence and its context. The CDR3 loop spans 12 amino acids. The germline V gene has CDR1 KGHDR and CDR2 SFDVKD. These data come from a study of blood T cell repertoires in COVID-19. Overall study context: The samples span acute and convalescent COVID-19 from the United States, Italy and Spain.

Recruited during active infection, patients (from Seattle) were subsequently followed longitudinally. Profiled with immunoSEQ multiplex PCR; TCRdb holds only in-frame clones, not every one. This table has around 480,000 clones, approximately 89% appearing once. This rearrangement joins TRBV24-1 to TRBJ1-4; D is unresolved. The sequencing input was peripheral blood. The receptor comes from a woman between 50 and 59 years old with COVID-19, enrolled during active disease. CDR3 sequence reads: CGQYEGSEKLFF. CDR3 DNA: TGTGGGCAATACGAGGGTTCAGAAAAACTGTTTTTT.